The rows below give T cell receptor beta chains drawn from one sample of a study of blood T cell repertoires in COVID-19. Method: immunoSEQ multiplex PCR; TCRdb's copy keeps in-frame clones and lacks some. There are approximately 250,000 clones in the sample; around 90% occur only once, and roughly 0.8% lies in the top ten. The sequenced sample was peripheral blood. Source of these receptors: a man in his thirties or forties with COVID-19, enrolled during active disease. The CDR3 runs from the conserved cysteine through the conserved F or W. Each record gives: clone size, J gene, D gene, V gene, CDR3 DNA, CDR3 protein. D genes are given only for firm matches. Only part of the rows carry a size: once, few, many, or a class if the clone is expanded.

>NA|TRBJ1-1|TRBD1|TRBV5-1
TGCGCCAGCAGCCAATCCGGGACAGGGACTGAAGCTTTCTTT
CASSQSGTGTEAFF
>NA|TRBJ1-6|TRBD1|TRBV27
TGTGCCAGCAGAAAACAGGGGGCGGGTTCACCCCTCCACTTT
CASRKQGAGSPLHF
>NA|TRBJ1-1|NA|TRBV9
TGTGCCAGCAGCGTCTCTTCAGAGAACACTGAAGCTTTCTTT
CASSVSSENTEAFF
>NA|TRBJ1-5|NA|TRBV12-5
TGTGCTAGTGGTTTGGTAATTTCAGGGTCGCGGCAGCCCCAGCATTTT
CASGLVISGSRQPQHF
>NA|TRBJ1-2|NA|TRBV5-1
TGCGCCAGCAGCTTGAGGGGGAACTATGGCTACACCTTC
CASSLRGNYGYTF
>NA|TRBJ1-5|TRBD1|TRBV2
TGTGCCAGCCTTTGGGACAGGGGGAGAGGCCAGCCCCAGCATTTT
CASLWDRGRGQPQHF
>NA|TRBJ2-3|TRBD2|TRBV7-6
TGTGCCAGCGAGCAAGCGGGGGTTGGAGATACGCAGTATTTT
CASEQAGVGDTQYF
>NA|TRBJ1-1|NA|TRBV7-6
TGTGCCAGCAGCTTAGTAGCCAGGGATGACACTGAAGCTTTCTTT
CASSLVARDDTEAFF
>NA|TRBJ2-1|TRBD2|TRBV27
TGTGCCAGCAGTTTCATAGCGGGATCACGGGGCCATGAGCAGTTCTTC
CASSFIAGSRGHEQFF
>NA|TRBJ1-1|NA|TRBV18
TGTGCCAGCAGCGGCGGCGATGGGAAAGCTTTCTTT
CASSGGDGKAFF
>NA|TRBJ2-3|TRBD2|TRBV5-1
TGCGCCAGCAGCTCCCCCGGGACTAGCGGGGGGGCAAGAGATACGCAGTATTTT
CASSSPGTSGGARDTQYF
>NA|TRBJ2-1|TRBD1|TRBV19
TGTGCCAGTAGTCCGAGTCGGGACAGGGGATTCAATGAGCAGTTCTTC
CASSPSRDRGFNEQFF
>NA|TRBJ2-3|NA|TRBV6-2/TRBV6-3
TGTGCCAGCAGATACCCCTCCGATACGCAGTATTTT
CASRYPSDTQYF
>once|TRBJ1-2|NA|TRBV6-5
TGTGCCAGCACCCCGGGGGGGGGTGGCTACACCTTC
CASTPGGGGYTF
>NA|TRBJ2-7|TRBD1|TRBV7-9
TGTGCCAGCAGCCCAACCTCGGGACAGGAGAGAATCTACGAGCAGTACTTC
CASSPTSGQERIYEQYF
>NA|TRBJ2-1|TRBD2|TRBV27
TGTGCCAGCAGACCAGCGATTCTAGCGGGGGGAGCATACAATGAGCAGTTCTTC
CASRPAILAGGAYNEQFF
>NA|TRBJ2-3|NA|TRBV3-1/TRBV3-2
TGTGCCAGCAGTGTCGAGGTTATGGATACGCAGTATTTT
CASSVEVMDTQYF
>NA|TRBJ2-2|TRBD1|TRBV7-3
TGTGCCAGCAGCCCGGACAGGGGAAATGCCGGGGAGCTGTTTTTT
CASSPDRGNAGELFF
>NA|TRBJ2-1|NA|TRBV2
TGTGCCAGCAGTGAGTGGGGGGGGCTGTCTAGCTCCTACAATGAGCAGTTCTTC
CASSEWGGLSSSYNEQFF